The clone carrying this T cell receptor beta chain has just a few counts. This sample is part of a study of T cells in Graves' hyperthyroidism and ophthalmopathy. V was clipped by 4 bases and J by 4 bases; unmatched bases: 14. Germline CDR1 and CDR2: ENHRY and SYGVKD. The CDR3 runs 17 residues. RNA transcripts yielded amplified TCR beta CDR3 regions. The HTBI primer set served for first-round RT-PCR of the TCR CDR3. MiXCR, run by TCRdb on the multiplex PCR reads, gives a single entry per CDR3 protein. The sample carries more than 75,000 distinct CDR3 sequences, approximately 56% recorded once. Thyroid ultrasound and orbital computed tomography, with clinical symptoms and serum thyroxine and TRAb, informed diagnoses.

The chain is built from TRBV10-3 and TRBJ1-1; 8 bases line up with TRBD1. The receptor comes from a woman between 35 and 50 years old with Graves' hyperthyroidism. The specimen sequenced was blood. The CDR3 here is CAISGEFGRGRGTEAFF. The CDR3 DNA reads TGTGCCATCAGTGGGGAGTTCGGCAGGGGGCGTGGCACTGAAGCTTTCTTT.